The source of this T cell receptor (beta chain) is a study of blood T cell repertoires in COVID-19. On the study more broadly: T cells, B-cell-depleted T cells, or PBMCs supplied cDNA or gDNA.

Original processing methods: Cell counts per sample came from amplifying reference gene primers. TCRdb keeps only in-frame clones here, not all; method: immunoSEQ multiplex PCR. For V, J and clone size, that table is used; D and trimming come from the DNA. The table records some 50,000 clones, 85% to 95% of them present only once. In Seattle, patients joined the study during active infection and were tracked longitudinally. This CDR3 contains 14 residues. V lost 6 bases to trimming and J lost 0 bases, with 10 bases between them. The germline V gene encodes CDR1 LGHDT and CDR2 YNNKEL (reference sequence).

The chain links TRBV3-1 (or the pseudogene TRBV3-2) to TRBJ2-3; D may be TRBD1 (5 bases). The source material was peripheral blood. The sequence was collected from a man aged 55 to 70 with COVID-19, enrolled during active disease. The CDR3 DNA reads as TGTGCCAGCAGAGATGGGGCTAGCACAGATACGCAGTATTTT. Translated, it gives CASRDGASTDTQYF.